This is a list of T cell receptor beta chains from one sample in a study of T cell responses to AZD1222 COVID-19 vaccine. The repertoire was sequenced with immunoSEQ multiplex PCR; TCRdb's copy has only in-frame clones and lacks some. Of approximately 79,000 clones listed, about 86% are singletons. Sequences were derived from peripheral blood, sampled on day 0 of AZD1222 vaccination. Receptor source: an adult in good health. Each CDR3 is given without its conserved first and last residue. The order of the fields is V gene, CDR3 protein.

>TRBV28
ASSFPDRDETNYGYT
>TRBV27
ASSLTGFSGANVLT
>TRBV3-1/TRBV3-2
ASSPQGNTEAF
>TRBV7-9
ASSSSVGRPDTEAF
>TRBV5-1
ASSLDRSSYNSPLH
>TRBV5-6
ASRRTGGSYEQY
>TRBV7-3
ASSFGGTHGTDTQY
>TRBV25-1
ASSEYGDLH
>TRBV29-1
SVRTGPNSPLH
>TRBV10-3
ALRAQLAGGPDEQF
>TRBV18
ASSLQGAGSTDTQY
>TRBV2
ASSISSGVVETQY
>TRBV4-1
ASSQDGAENQPQH
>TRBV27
ASSLGEGGRYGYT
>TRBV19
ASSAGKAF
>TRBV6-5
AVRAAGDIEKLF
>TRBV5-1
ASSLVSDYEQY
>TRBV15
ATSSNRFYEQY
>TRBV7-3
ASSLGLASYNEQF
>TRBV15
ATSGRAAYSNQPQH
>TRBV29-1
SVEIRGTEIYNEQF
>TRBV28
ASSFQQGALIYYGYT
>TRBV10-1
ASSDPREGNEQF
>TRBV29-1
SGSGTGNTGELF
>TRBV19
ASSDVRSYEQY
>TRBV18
ASSPGDFYEQY
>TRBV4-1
ASSFAGLYYNEQF
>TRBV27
ASSLSTSGTLYEQY
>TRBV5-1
ASSTDRGRDEKLF
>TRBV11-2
ASSLDVGTYNEQF
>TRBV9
ASSVGQAGNTIY
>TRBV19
ASSPNTEQF
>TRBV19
ASRTESRGNTEAF
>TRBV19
ASSIRPGTRSSYNEQF
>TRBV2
ASSETGGQWGEQY
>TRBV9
ASSLRGGIAYEQY
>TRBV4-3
ASSQGWRSTEAF
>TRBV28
ASSFPGQPFSGNTIY
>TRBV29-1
SVSDRGDRHSPLH
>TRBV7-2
ASSSPGVSYNEQF
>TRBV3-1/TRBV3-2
ASSQGGSPTGELF
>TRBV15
ATSLDPGDIQY
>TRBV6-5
ASSYARVAF
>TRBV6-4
ASSPGPPSEQF
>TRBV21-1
ASTQSGTPFYGYT